This is a list of T cell receptor beta chains from one sample in a study of blood T cell repertoires in COVID-19. Sequencing used immunoSEQ multiplex PCR; TCRdb keeps in-frame clones, though not all of them. This sample has about 84,000 clones, with 70% to 90% found just once. Material for sequencing was peripheral blood. Receptor source: an elderly man with active or convalescent COVID-19. Both conserved end residues are part of each CDR3. The D gene is left open where the match is weak. Clone size is given for some rows only: seen once, a few or many times, or a class if the clone is expanded.

D	V	size	J	DNA	CDR3
.	TRBV11-1	.	TRBJ2-2	TGTGCCAGCAGCTTAGCCCCGAAAGCGGCAAGGCGCACCGGGGAGCTGTTTTTT	CASSLAPKAARRTGELFF
TRBD1	TRBV2	few	TRBJ1-1	TGTGCCAGCAGCAGGGACAGACCGCGGAACACTGAAGCTTTCTTT	CASSRDRPRNTEAFF
.	TRBV3-1/TRBV3-2	.	TRBJ1-5	TGTGCCAGCAGCTCGAAAGGAACGGGATCGGGGCAGCCCCAGCATTTT	CASSSKGTGSGQPQHF
.	TRBV4-3	.	TRBJ2-2	TGCGCCAGCAGCCAACGGGGGGCGAGATCCGGGGAGCTGTTTTTT	CASSQRGARSGELFF
.	TRBV4-3	.	TRBJ1-4	TGCGCCAGCAGCCAGGCCCGGGGGGGAACTAATGAAAAACTGTTTTTT	CASSQARGGTNEKLFF
TRBD2	TRBV10-3	.	TRBJ2-3	TGTGCCATCAGTGATCTAGCGGACACAGATACGCAGTATTTT	CAISDLADTDTQYF
.	TRBV7-9	.	TRBJ1-6	TGTGCCAGCAGCCTCCGACCCGGGGTGGATTCACCCCTCCACTTT	CASSLRPGVDSPLHF
TRBD2	TRBV7-2	.	TRBJ2-1	TGTGCCAGCAGCGCCCGGACTAGCGGGAGGCCCGCCTACAATGAGCAGTTCTTC	CASSARTSGRPAYNEQFF
.	TRBV5-1	.	TRBJ2-1	TGCGCCAGCCGTAACTTCAGGGAAGGTGGTAATGAGCAGTTCTTC	CASRNFREGGNEQFF
TRBD1	TRBV18	.	TRBJ1-4	TGTGCCAGCTCACCACCGGGACAGGCAGCAACTAATGAAAAACTGTTTTTT	CASSPPGQAATNEKLFF
.	TRBV15	.	TRBJ2-3	TGTGCCACCAGCAGACAGACTAGTTACACAGATACGCAGTATTTT	CATSRQTSYTDTQYF